The 27 T cell receptor beta chains in this list originate from one sample, sequenced in a study of blood T cell repertoires in COVID-19. The repertoire was sequenced with immunoSEQ multiplex PCR; TCRdb's copy has only in-frame clones and lacks some. Among tens of thousands of clones listed, 65% to 85% were seen once. The sequencing sample was made of peripheral blood. The receptors derive from a man older than 75 with COVID-19, enrolled during active disease.

The chain employs TRBV27 and TRBJ2-1; D is possibly TRBD1 (6 bases). Trimming took 3 bases from V and 8 from J, leaving 17 bases between them. Looked up from germline, CDR1 is MNHEY and CDR2 is SMNVEV (reference sequence). This CDR3 has 15 amino acids. The CDR3 region is CASSLSGGRFDEQFF. For the CDR3, the DNA is TGTGCCAGCAGTTTGAGTGGGGGCCGCTTCGATGAGCAGTTCTTC.

The chain carries TRBV29-1 and TRBJ1-2; tentatively, D is TRBD1 (6 bases). The germline V gene has CDR1 SQVTM and CDR2 ANQGSEA. This CDR3 contains 13 residues. V lost 7 bases, J lost 4 bases, and 16 bases lay in between. DNA of the CDR3: TGCAGCGGGGGGGGCGCCGATCTCTATGGCTACACCTTC. Translated, it gives CSGGGADLYGYTF.

The genes are TRBV4-3 and TRBJ2-2; D may be TRBD2 (7 bases). Trimming stripped 5 bases from V and 4 bases from J, with 17 bases between. Germline loops: CDR1 LGHNA, CDR2 YSLEER. This CDR3 spans 16 amino acids. The CDR3 nucleotides are TGCGCCAGCAGCGGAGCGCGGGGGCCCCTCACCGGGGAGCTGTTTTTT. Its protein product is CASSGARGPLTGELFF.

This sequence joins TRBV7-2 and TRBJ1-1; D unresolved. Trimming removed 5 bases from V and 4 bases from J, with 14 bases in between. The germline CDR1 and CDR2 sequences are SGHTA and FQGNSA. This CDR3 is 14 amino acids long. CDR3 in DNA: TGTGCCAGCAGCAGGACGCGCGGGCCCACTGAAGCTTTCTTT. Protein: CASSRTRGPTEAFF.

Here the CDR3 reads CASSLELMGQATYEQYF. CDR3 in DNA: TGTGCCAGCAGCTTAGAGTTGATGGGACAGGCGACCTACGAGCAGTACTTC. The chain has TRBV7-2 and TRBJ2-7; 8 bases are shared with TRBD1. Looked up from germline, CDR1 is SGHTA and CDR2 is FQGNSA. V lost 1 base and J lost 2; bases outside the gene matches: 10. The CDR3 totals 17 residues.

The chain couples TRBV19 to TRBJ1-4, with 10 bases matching TRBD1. This CDR3 spans 15 amino acids. Germline V CDR1 and CDR2: LNHDA, SQIVND (reference sequence). After removal of 1 base from V and 7 bases from J, the junction contained 3 bases not matched to a gene. CDR3 in DNA: TGTGCCAGTAGTATAGTCGGGACAGGGGCTGAAAAACTGTTTTTT. Residues: CASSIVGTGAEKLFF.

The chain is built from TRBV3-1 (or the pseudogene TRBV3-2) and TRBJ1-5, with 9 bases fitting TRBD1. The V and J ends lost 0 bases and 3 bases, in that order; junction bases with no gene match: 6. Germline CDR1 LGHDT, CDR2 YNNKEL (reference sequence). The CDR3 loop spans 17 amino acids. The CDR3 DNA follows: TGTGCCAGCAGCCAAGATGGGGGACAGGGCGACAATCAGCCCCAGCATTTT. Protein sequence: CASSQDGGQGDNQPQHF.

This chain joins TRBV12-3 or TRBV12-4 and TRBJ2-1; possibly TRBD2 for D (6 bases). The CDR3 covers 13 residues. With 5 bases removed from V and 7 bases from J, the gap between germline ends came to 12 bases. The CDR3 reads CASSRYSGNEQFF. The CDR3 nucleotides read TGTGCCAGCAGTCGTTACAGCGGGAATGAGCAGTTCTTC.

J is TRBJ2-5 and V is TRBV5-4; maybe TRBD2 (7 bases). The CDR3 has 14 residues. The germline V gene encodes CDR1 SGHNT and CDR2 YYREEE (reference sequence). Trimming took 0 bases from V and 7 from J, leaving 13 bases between them. In nucleotides, the CDR3 is TGTGCCAGCAGCTTGGCCGAGGGGGGGGCGACCCAGTACTTC. Its protein product is CASSLAEGGATQYF.

The genes are TRBV19 and TRBJ1-5; a possible D gene is TRBD1 (6 bases). The CDR3 has 14 residues. The germline V gene has CDR1 LNHDA and CDR2 SQIVND (reference sequence). V lost 3 bases and J lost 6, with 12 bases in between. The CDR3 reads CASSIATGPQPQHF. The CDR3 DNA reads as TGTGCCAGTAGTATTGCTACAGGGCCTCAGCCCCAGCATTTT.

This chain links TRBV6-5 with TRBJ2-1; TRBD2 might be the D (5 bases). Per germline, CDR1 MNHEY and CDR2 SVGAGI. The CDR3 consists of 16 residues. Deletions cut 0 bases from V and 6 bases from J, with 15 bases between. CDR3 in amino acids: CASSYSRRGRLNEQFF. In DNA, the CDR3 is TGTGCCAGCAGTTACTCGAGACGGGGTCGACTCAATGAGCAGTTCTTC.

The chain links TRBV6-4 to TRBJ1-5, with D maybe TRBD1 (5 bases). Trimming removed 3 bases from V and 2 bases from J, with 8 bases in between. In germline, CDR1 is MRHNA, CDR2 SNTAGT. The CDR3 spans 14 residues. The CDR3, as DNA: TGTGCCAGCAGTGAAGAAGGGGGCAATCAGCCCCAGCATTTT. It is translated as CASSEEGGNQPQHF.

The chain links TRBV9 to TRBJ2-1; maybe TRBD1 (5 bases). Germline V lookup: CDR1 SGDLS, CDR2 YYNGEE. The CDR3 loop spans 13 amino acids. Trimming shortened V by 2 bases and J by 4 bases, and 7 bases separated the two germline ends. CDR3 region: CASSVTDYNEQFF. CDR3 bases: TGTGCCAGCAGCGTGACAGATTACAATGAGCAGTTCTTC.

The genes are TRBV7-2 and TRBJ2-3; D is perhaps TRBD2 (6 bases). Germline lookup yields CDR1 SGHTA and CDR2 FQGNSA. V was shortened by 5 bases and J by 1 base, with 19 bases between the two germline ends. CDR3 length: 17 residues. The CDR3 loop reads CASSLRTSGLRTDTQYF. CDR3 DNA sequence: TGTGCCAGCAGCCTCCGGACCAGCGGGTTACGCACAGATACGCAGTATTTT.

The chain has TRBV7-9 and TRBJ2-7; no firm D call. This CDR3 spans 12 amino acids. V lost 5 bases and J lost 6, with 11 bases in between. CDR1 is SEHNR and CDR2 is FQNEAQ in the germline V gene (reference sequence). DNA for the CDR3: TGTGCCAGCAGCGTAGACTGGTTCGAGCAGTACGTC. It yields the protein CASSVDWFEQYV.

The gene calls are TRBV24-1 and TRBJ1-2; D might be TRBD1 (5 bases). This CDR3 is 13 amino acids long. V was pared by 5 bases and J by 7 bases, with 13 bases between. In germline, CDR1 is KGHDR, CDR2 SFDVKD. CDR3 sequence reads: CATSGGGRSGYTF. As DNA, the CDR3 is TGTGCCACCAGTGGGGGGGGACGGAGTGGCTACACCTTC.

This chain links TRBV5-4 with TRBJ2-6, with D tentatively TRBD1 (6 bases). Trimming took 2 bases from V and 2 from J, leaving 14 bases between them. Germline V gene lookup returns CDR1 SGHNT and CDR2 YYREEE (reference sequence). This CDR3 has 17 residues. CDR3 nucleotides: TGTGCCAGCAGCTTAGGGGGTATCAATGCTGGGGCCAACGTCCTGACTTTC. Translation gives CASSLGGINAGANVLTF.

A few counts support this clone. This rearrangement joins TRBV27 to TRBJ2-2, with a weak D call TRBD2 (6 bases). The germline V gene encodes CDR1 MNHEY and CDR2 SMNVEV (reference sequence). The V gene lost 7 bases and the J gene lost 3 bases, with 18 bases spanning the gap. This CDR3 has 16 residues. For the CDR3, the DNA is TGTGCCAGCACCCAGCGCCGCACGGGAGACACCGGGGAGCTGTTTTTT. Its translation: CASTQRRTGDTGELFF.

V gene TRBV7-2 combines with J gene TRBJ2-1, with D possibly TRBD2 on 6 matching bases. The CDR3 runs to 16 residues. Looked up from germline, CDR1 is SGHTA and CDR2 is FQGNSA. Deletions cut 3 bases from V and 9 bases from J, with 21 bases between. The chain's CDR3 is CASSLSLAGGVGEQFF. CDR3 sequence (DNA): TGTGCCAGCAGCTTGTCATTAGCCGGGGGAGTAGGTGAGCAGTTCTTC.

V is TRBV18 and J is TRBJ1-1, with no clear D. In germline, CDR1 is KGHSH, CDR2 LQKENI. The germline V and J ends were trimmed by 5 bases and 1 base, with 8 bases remaining between them. The CDR3 is 13 residues long. In DNA form, the CDR3 reads TGTGCCAGCTCATTAGCGGAGAACACTGAAGCTTTCTTT. Its translation is CASSLAENTEAFF.

This clone came up a few times. J is TRBJ1-2 and V is TRBV27; D possibly corresponds to TRBD1 (6 bases). CDR3 length: 13 amino acids. The germline V gene has CDR1 MNHEY and CDR2 SMNVEV (reference sequence). V was pared by 5 bases and J by 5 bases, with 12 bases between. CDR3 residues: CASSPQGIYGYTF. The CDR3 region has the DNA TGTGCCAGCAGTCCACAGGGTATTTATGGCTACACCTTC.

The J gene is TRBJ2-1, the V gene TRBV6-5; 7 bases are a match to TRBD1. With 7 bases clipped from V and 5 bases from J, the junction kept 8 bases outside the gene matches. The CDR3 is made up of 14 amino acids. Germline V CDR1 and CDR2: MNHEY, SVGAGI. The CDR3 region is CASNRQGTHNEQFF. The CDR3, as DNA: TGTGCCAGCAACCGACAGGGAACCCACAATGAGCAGTTCTTC.

The chain uses TRBV5-8 and TRBJ1-2; D gene uncertain. Germline V lookup: CDR1 SGHTS, CDR2 YDEGEE. This CDR3 has 13 amino acids. V shed 1 base and J shed 7 bases, with 11 bases lying between them. As DNA, the CDR3 is TGTGCCAGCAGCTTGCGGTTTTCTTCTGGCTACACCTTC. Translation: CASSLRFSSGYTF. The full variable domain, completed using reference TRBV5-8 and TRBJ1-2, is EAGVTQSPTHLIKTRGQQATLRCSPISGHTSVYWYQQALGLGLQFLLWYDEGEERNRGNFPPRFSGRQFPNYSSELNVNALELEDSALYLCASSLRFSSGYTFGSGTRLTVV.

The rearrangement links TRBV7-2 to TRBJ2-3; D is unresolved. Between the trimmed V and J ends, which lost 0 bases and 6 bases, there was a span of 10 bases. This CDR3 region has 14 residues. Germline V CDR1 and CDR2: SGHTA, FQGNSA. In nucleotides, the CDR3 is TGTGCCAGCAGCTTAGCCCCAGCGCCTGATACGCAGTATTTT. Translation: CASSLAPAPDTQYF.

The chain links TRBV5-6 to TRBJ2-3, with D uncertain. The CDR3 consists of 14 residues. Germline V CDR1 and CDR2: SGHDT, YYEEEE. The ends were cut back, 2 bases at V and 2 bases at J, with 9 bases in the middle. CDR3 in DNA: TGTGCCAGCAGCTTCGACGGGTTCACAGATACGCAGTATTTT. Encoded protein: CASSFDGFTDTQYF. Full variable domain (missing parts from reference TRBV5-6 and TRBJ2-3): DAGVTQSPTHLIKTRGQQVTLRCSPKSGHDTVSWYQQALGQGPQFIFQYYEEEERQRGNFPDRFSGHQFPNYSSELNVNALLLGDSALYLCASSFDGFTDTQYFGPGTRLTVL.

This clone was detected a few times. The chain combines TRBV7-9 with TRBJ1-3; weak D call: TRBD1 (6 bases). CDR3 length equals 16 residues. The V gene's germline CDR1 is SEHNR and CDR2 FQNEAQ (reference sequence). Trimming removed 5 bases at V and 2 bases at J, with 16 bases between. The CDR3, as DNA: TGTGCCAGCAGCGTCCAAGTAGGGGGAACTGGAAACACCATATATTTT. Its translation: CASSVQVGGTGNTIYF.

J is TRBJ1-1 and V is TRBV5-1, with a possible D match to TRBD1 (5 bases). V was shortened by 5 bases and J by 5 bases, with 16 bases between the two germline ends. Germline CDR1 and CDR2: SGHRS and YFSETQ. The CDR3 is 14 amino acids. Written as DNA, the CDR3 is TGCGCCAGCAGGGGAGGGGACTTTCGTACTGAAGCTTTCTTT. It translates to CASRGGDFRTEAFF.